This T cell receptor beta chain was found in a study of blood T cells in healthy people across ages. V lost 3 bases, J lost 5 bases, and 9 bases stayed unmatched. The CDR3 is 15 amino acids. Germline V lookup: CDR1 SGDLS, CDR2 YYNGEE. Then a second PCR, running roughly 7 to 11 cycles, was carried out with a sample-barcoded 5' primer and a J-beta primer mix. One entry per CDR3 protein, called by TCRdb with MiXCR from the 5' RACE reads. The sample has around 1,600,000 distinct CDR3 sequences, approximately 39% seen once; the top ten hold around 4%. This clonotype was recorded a few times. V and J are TRBV9 and TRBJ1-2; TRBD1 matches at 8 bases. The sequencing input was blood. This TCR was recovered from a woman aged 18-29 years in good health. CDR3 in DNA: TGTGCCAGCAGCGCCCACTCTACAGGGGGGTATGGCTACACCTTC. This encodes CASSAHSTGGYGYTF.